Following are 18 T cell receptor beta chains from one sample sequenced in a study of T cell repertoires in cytomegalovirus infection. What these receptors recognize is not known. TCRdb fed the reads into MiXCR, producing one record per CDR3 protein. The table has approximately 120,000 distinct CDR3 sequences, over 25% seen once. Sample: CD8+ T cells from cultured PBMCs, taken from culture after CMV antigen stimulation. These receptors all come from a human donor in good health (CMV status not recorded). Some clones in this sample may be carry-over from other donors' samples.

This clonotype was detected a few times. The chain links TRBV4-3 to TRBJ1-4; D remains unclear. The V gene's germline CDR1 is LGHNA and CDR2 YSLEER. The CDR3 is 13 amino acids. V shed 0 bases and J shed 8 bases, with 7 bases lying between them. CDR3 sequence (DNA): TGCGCCAGCAGCCAAGATTCACGCGAAAAACTGTTTTTT. It codes for CASSQDSREKLFF.

This clonotype appeared a few times. This chain joins TRBV11-2 and TRBJ2-3, with D unclear. Trimming left V 1 base short and J 4 bases short, with 15 bases between. Germline V gives CDR1 SGHAT, CDR2 FQNNGV. This CDR3 comprises 16 residues. The CDR3 here is CASSLGSVLRADTQYF. In DNA, the CDR3 is TGTGCCAGCAGCTTAGGGTCAGTTTTAAGGGCAGATACGCAGTATTTT.

The sample holds a few counts of this clonotype. The chain couples TRBV20-1 to TRBJ1-1; D remains ambiguous. Germline CDR1 is DFQATT and CDR2 is SNEGSKA (reference sequence). The CDR3 sequence is 18 residues long. The germline V and J ends were trimmed by 0 bases and 2 bases, with 22 bases remaining between them. The DNA of the CDR3 is TGCAGTGCTAGAGATCCTACTTTCTCATCGAACCGAAACACTGAAGCTTTCTTT. As protein: CSARDPTFSSNRNTEAFF.

The chain is built from TRBV6-2 or TRBV6-3 and TRBJ1-2; no clear D gene. Per germline, CDR1 MNHEY and CDR2 SVGEGT. There are 13 residues in the CDR3. Trimming stripped 4 bases from V and 2 bases from J, with 8 bases between. CDR3 region: CASSWEGNYGYTF. The DNA of the CDR3 is TGTGCCAGCAGTTGGGAAGGGAACTATGGCTACACCTTC.

Ten or more counts support this clonotype. DNA for the CDR3: TGCGCCAGCAGCCTCCCCGGGGGTGTTAACAACCTTTTCAGGGACACTGAAGCTTTCTTT. It yields the protein CASSLPGGVNNLFRDTEAFF. This chain links TRBV5-1 with TRBJ1-1; maybe TRBD1 (5 bases). The V end lost 4 bases, the J end lost 3 bases, and 31 bases lay between the germline ends. Germline V gene data show CDR1 as SGHRS and CDR2 as YFSETQ. There are 20 residues in the CDR3. Full variable domain (rest looked up from reference TRBV5-1 and TRBJ1-1): KAGVTQTPRYLIKTRGQQVTLSCSPISGHRSVSWYQQTPGQGLQFLFEYFSETQRNKGNFPGRFSGRQFSNSRSEMNVSTLELGDSALYLCASSLPGGVNNLFRDTEAFFGQGTRLTVV.

The chain joins TRBV6-6 to TRBJ1-2; tentative D call: TRBD1 (5 bases). The germline gives CDR1 MNHNY, CDR2 SVGAGI (reference sequence). Between the trimmed V and J ends, which lost 0 bases and 6 bases, there was a span of 8 bases. The CDR3 runs to 13 residues. In DNA, the CDR3 is TGTGCCAGCAGTTACTCGAAAGGGGATGGCTACACCTTC. It codes for CASSYSKGDGYTF.

The chain carries TRBV27 and TRBJ1-2; no reliable D call. Germline CDR1 reads MNHEY; CDR2 reads SMNVEV (reference sequence). There are 14 residues in the CDR3. The V end was cut by 0 bases, the J end by 4 bases, with 9 bases between. The CDR3 nucleotides read TGTGCCAGCAGTTTATCGGGCAGTCGCTATGGCTACACCTTC. It yields the protein CASSLSGSRYGYTF.

This clonotype was counted a few times. The rearrangement links TRBV7-2 to TRBJ2-1; D gene uncertain. The CDR3 is 18 residues long. Trimming left V 1 base short and J 6 bases short, with 22 bases between. The germline V gene has CDR1 SGHTA and CDR2 FQGNSA. This chain's CDR3 is CASSLEVYLKPRVNEQFF. CDR3 DNA sequence: TGTGCCAGCAGCTTAGAGGTGTATTTGAAACCCCGCGTCAATGAGCAGTTCTTC.

This clonotype was found many times. This rearrangement joins TRBV7-9 to TRBJ2-7, with 8 bases matching TRBD1. The CDR3 length is 13 residues. The germline V gene has CDR1 SEHNR and CDR2 FQNEAQ (reference sequence). V shed 5 bases, J shed 2 bases, and the junction held 2 bases outside the gene matches. The CDR3 DNA reads TGTGCCAGCAGCGACAGGGGCCCCTACGAGCAGTACTTC. This codes for CASSDRGPYEQYF.

This chain links TRBV6-6 with TRBJ1-4; D is undetermined. Between the trimmed V and J ends, which lost 8 bases and 7 bases, there was a span of 23 bases. This CDR3 spans 16 amino acids. Looked up from germline, CDR1 is MNHNY and CDR2 is SVGAGI (reference sequence). The DNA for the CDR3 is TGTGCCAGCGTTGACCTCCCCTACAGACGGGGTGAAAAACTGTTTTTT. It is translated as CASVDLPYRRGEKLFF.

This clonotype was counted at least ten times. V is TRBV7-9 and J is TRBJ1-2; maybe TRBD1 (5 bases). CDR1 SEHNR and CDR2 FQNEAQ come from the germline V gene (reference sequence). Trimming shortened V by 3 bases and J by 6 bases, and 11 bases separated the two germline ends. The CDR3 is 13 residues long. The DNA of the CDR3 is TGTGCCAGCAGCTTTTTGGCCAGGGATGGCTACACCTTC. Its protein is CASSFLARDGYTF. The full variable domain, with the rest looked up from reference TRBV7-9 and TRBJ1-2, is DTGVSQNPRHKITKRGQNVTFRCDPISEHNRLYWYRQTLGQGPEFLTYFQNEAQLEKSRLLSDRFSAERPKGSFSTLEIQRTEQGDSAMYLCASSFLARDGYTFGSGTRLTVV.

The chain couples TRBV7-2 to TRBJ2-7, with 14 positions matching TRBD2. The CDR3 covers 17 residues. Germline V gene data show CDR1 as SGHTA and CDR2 as FQGNSA. V lost 5 bases to trimming and J lost 0 bases; unmatched junction nucleotides: 6. CDR3 nucleotides: TGTGCCAGCAGCCTTGGACTAGCGGGGGGATACTCCTACGAGCAGTACTTC. Translating it yields CASSLGLAGGYSYEQYF.

This clonotype was detected a few times. This chain links TRBV6-6 with TRBJ1-2; D might be TRBD1 (6 bases). There are 16 residues in the CDR3. Trimming removed 5 bases from V and 2 bases from J, with 18 bases in between. From germline, CDR1 is MNHNY and CDR2 SVGAGI (reference sequence). CDR3 region: CASSPRRDNLNYGYTF. The CDR3 bases are TGTGCCAGCAGTCCTCGACGGGACAACCTAAACTATGGCTACACCTTC.

In its sample, this clonotype was seen many times. The chain employs TRBV7-2 and TRBJ2-7; 7 bases agree with TRBD1. Trimming at V came to 3 bases and at J to 4 bases, leaving 6 bases not matched to a gene. CDR3 length: 14 residues. Germline V gene lookup returns CDR1 SGHTA and CDR2 FQGNSA. The CDR3 region is CASSLGTTGYEQYF. CDR3 nucleotide sequence: TGTGCCAGCAGCTTGGGGACGACAGGGTACGAGCAGTACTTC.

The chain is built from TRBV7-8 and TRBJ2-7; possibly TRBD1 for D (6 bases). The CDR3 has 15 amino acids. The germline V gene has CDR1 SGHVS and CDR2 FQNEAQ. Deletions cut 1 base from V and 3 bases from J, with 13 bases between. CDR3 sequence: CASSLEQGNLYEQYF. The CDR3 DNA reads TGTGCCAGCAGCTTAGAACAGGGAAACCTCTACGAGCAGTACTTC. The full variable domain, with the rest looked up from reference TRBV7-8 and TRBJ2-7, is GAGVSQSPRYKVAKRGQDVALRCDPISGHVSLFWYQQALGQGPEFLTYFQNEAQLDKSGLPSDRFFAERPEGSVSTLKIQRTQQEDSAVYLCASSLEQGNLYEQYFGPGTRLTVT.

This clonotype was recorded a few times. For the CDR3, the DNA is TGTGCCAGCAGCTCCAGGACAGACCTAGAACTCGGCTACACCTTC. Its protein product is CASSSRTDLELGYTF. The genes are TRBV7-9 and TRBJ1-2, with a possible D match to TRBD1 (6 bases). V was clipped by 4 bases and J by 8 bases, with 20 bases between them. CDR1 is SEHNR, CDR2 FQNEAQ, per germline (reference sequence). CDR3 length: 15 residues.

This clonotype came up a few times. This rearrangement joins TRBV2 to TRBJ1-6, with D hard to call. Per germline, CDR1 SNHLY and CDR2 FYNNEI. The CDR3 extends over 12 amino acids. Deletions cut 10 bases from V and 5 bases from J, with 9 bases between. This CDR3 is CATHRDNSPLHF. DNA for the CDR3: TGTGCCACCCACCGGGATAATTCACCCCTCCACTTT.

The DNA of the CDR3 is TGTGCTAGTGGTTTAGGACAGGCCACCTGGGGAGAGACCCAGTACTTC. Amino acid sequence: CASGLGQATWGETQYF. The rearrangement uses TRBV12-5 and TRBJ2-5, with TRBD1 identical over 7 bases. The CDR3 spans 16 residues. The germline gives CDR1 LGHNT, CDR2 FRNRAP. J was trimmed by 4 bases and V by 3 bases; bases with no gene match: 11.